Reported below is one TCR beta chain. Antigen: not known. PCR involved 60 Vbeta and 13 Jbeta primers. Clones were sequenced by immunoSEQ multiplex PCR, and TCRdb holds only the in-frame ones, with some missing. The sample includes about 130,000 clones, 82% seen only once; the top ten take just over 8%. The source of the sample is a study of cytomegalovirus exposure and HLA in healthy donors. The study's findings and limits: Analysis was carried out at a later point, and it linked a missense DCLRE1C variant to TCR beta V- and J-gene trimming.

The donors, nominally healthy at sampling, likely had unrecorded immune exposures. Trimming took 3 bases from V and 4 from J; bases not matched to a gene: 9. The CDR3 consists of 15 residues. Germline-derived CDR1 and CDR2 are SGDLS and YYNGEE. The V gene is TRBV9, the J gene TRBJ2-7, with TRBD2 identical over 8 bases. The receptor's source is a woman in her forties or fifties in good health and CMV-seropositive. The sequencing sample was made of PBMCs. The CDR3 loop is CASSAGGASVYEQYF. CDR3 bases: TGTGCCAGCAGCGCCGGGGGGGCTTCGGTATACGAGCAGTACTTC.